This TCR beta chain was identified during a study of CD8+ T cells in alopecia areata. Broader study findings: Across lesional scalp, and particularly alopecia totalis/universalis, clonality surpassed that of normal scalp. Against the mouse data, patients shared TCRs less clearly, possibly for HLA reasons.

In germline, CDR1 is GTSNPN, CDR2 SVGIG (reference sequence). V dropped 5 bases and J dropped 4 bases, with 11 bases sitting between them. The CDR3 consists of 12 residues. About this clone: What it recognizes is unknown.

RNA extraction was followed by reverse transcription into cDNA, which acted as the sequencing template. Sequenced by immunoSEQ multiplex PCR; TCRdb stores in-frame clones only, minus some. Of 150,000 or so clones in the sample, about 54% are singletons; the top ten hold approximately 4.3%. The sample taken for sequencing was CD4+ T cells sorted from blood. This receptor was obtained from a human donor in good health. This chain links TRBV30 with TRBJ1-2, with D uncertain. CDR3 coding DNA: TGTGCCTGGTCCGTCACTAGCTATGGCTACACCTTC. This translates into CAWSVTSYGYTF.